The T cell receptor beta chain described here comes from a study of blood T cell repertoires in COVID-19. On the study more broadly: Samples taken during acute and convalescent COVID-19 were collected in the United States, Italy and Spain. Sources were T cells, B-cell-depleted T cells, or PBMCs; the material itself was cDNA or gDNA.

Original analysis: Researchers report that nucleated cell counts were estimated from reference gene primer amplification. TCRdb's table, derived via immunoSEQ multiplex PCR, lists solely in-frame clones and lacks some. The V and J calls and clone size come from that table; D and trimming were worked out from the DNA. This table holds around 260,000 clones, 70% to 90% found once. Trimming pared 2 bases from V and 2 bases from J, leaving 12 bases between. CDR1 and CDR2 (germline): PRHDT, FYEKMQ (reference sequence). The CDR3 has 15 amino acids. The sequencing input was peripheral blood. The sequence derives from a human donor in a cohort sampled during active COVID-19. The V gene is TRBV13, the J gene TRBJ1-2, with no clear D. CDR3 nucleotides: TGTGCCAGCAGCTTATCCACCTCCGGGAACTATGGCTACACCTTC. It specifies CASSLSTSGNYGYTF.